This entry lists 20 T cell receptor beta chains sequenced from one sample in a study of OX40 agonist ivuxolimab in advanced cancers. Repertoires were generated with immunoSEQ multiplex PCR, while TCRdb's copy carries only in-frame clones and drops some. This sample yields 95,000 or so clones, of which just over 90% are seen a single time; more than 0.5% belongs to the top ten. The material was CD4+ or CD8+ T cells sorted from blood, obtained in a trial of the OX40 agonist ivuxolimab. The receptors come from an adult with an advanced solid tumor such as melanoma, head and neck, liver or kidney cancer.

This clone was counted a single time. The rearrangement joins TRBV6-1 to TRBJ1-5; unclear D gene. CDR1 is MNHNS, CDR2 SASEGT, per germline. This CDR3 has 12 amino acids. Trimming cost V 6 bases and J 2 bases, with 5 bases left between them. CDR3 region: CASRAGNQPQHF. The CDR3 DNA reads as TGTGCCAGCAGAGCAGGCAATCAGCCCCAGCATTTT.

The chain is built from TRBV7-9 and TRBJ1-2, with D perhaps matching TRBD1 (6 bases). V lost 1 base and J 3 bases, leaving 9 bases between the germline ends. Germline V gives CDR1 SEHNR, CDR2 FQNEAQ (reference sequence). The CDR3 runs to 14 residues. The CDR3 sequence: CASSLGGLDYGYTF. The CDR3 DNA reads TGTGCCAGCAGCTTAGGGGGGCTTGACTATGGCTACACCTTC.

The chain is built from TRBV5-4 and TRBJ2-3; 8 positions match TRBD2. Germline CDR1 SGHNT, CDR2 YYREEE (reference sequence). The CDR3 has 14 residues. The trim removed 1 base at V and 6 bases at J, leaving 4 bases unmatched. The CDR3 DNA follows: TGTGCCAGCAGCTTGATCTCTAGCGGGGATACGCAGTATTTT. Encoded protein: CASSLISSGDTQYF.

The chain uses TRBV5-1 and TRBJ1-2; D is unclear. Trimming cost V 5 bases and J 0 bases, with 11 bases left between them. The germline V gene encodes CDR1 SGHRS and CDR2 YFSETQ. This CDR3 has 14 amino acids. The CDR3 reads CASRRVETNYGYTF. The CDR3 bases are TGCGCCAGCAGACGGGTGGAGACTAACTATGGCTACACCTTC.

The rearrangement joins TRBV18 to TRBJ2-3; maybe TRBD1 (6 bases). The CDR3 sequence is 15 residues long. V shed 0 bases and J shed 3 bases, with 10 bases lying between them. CDR1 and CDR2 (germline): KGHSH, LQKENI. CDR3 protein: CASSPPRGITDTQYF. The CDR3 DNA reads TGTGCCAGCTCACCACCCAGGGGTATAACAGATACGCAGTATTTT.

This chain connects TRBV20-1 to TRBJ2-7; D is ambiguous. Germline assignment: CDR1 DFQATT and CDR2 SNEGSKA (reference sequence). The length of the CDR3 is 11 residues. The germline V and J ends were trimmed by 3 bases and 1 base, with 4 bases remaining between them. This CDR3 is CSASGSYEQYF. In DNA, the CDR3 is TGCAGTGCTAGCGGGTCCTACGAGCAGTACTTC.

The chain joins TRBV28 to TRBJ1-4; weak D call: TRBD1 (6 bases). CDR3 length equals 13 residues. Trimming cost V 8 bases and J 5 bases, with 12 bases left between them. Germline-derived CDR1 and CDR2 are MDHEN and SYDVKM. The DNA for the CDR3 is TGTGCCAGCCTAGGGGGTTCCAATGAAAAACTGTTTTTT. Translating gives CASLGGSNEKLFF.

The CDR3 reads CASRQQGGSNYGYTF. The CDR3 DNA reads TGTGCCAGCAGGCAACAGGGAGGGTCGAACTATGGCTACACCTTC. The chain carries TRBV6-6 and TRBJ1-2, with D perhaps TRBD1 (6 bases). The CDR3 consists of 15 residues. With 6 bases removed from V and 2 bases from J, the gap between germline ends came to 16 bases. Germline CDR1 and CDR2: MNHNY and SVGAGI (reference sequence).

The J gene is TRBJ2-5, the V gene TRBV19; D unclear. Trimming removed 7 bases at V and 3 bases at J, with 15 bases between. The CDR3 has 14 amino acids. Germline V lookup: CDR1 LNHDA, CDR2 SQIVND (reference sequence). CDR3 bases: TGTGCCAGTACATTCCGGGCCGGAGAAGAGACCCAGTACTTC. Encoded protein: CASTFRAGEETQYF.

The CDR3 is CASSEYPQERANYGYTF. CDR3 DNA: TGTGCCAGCAGTGAATACCCCCAGGAGCGAGCTAACTATGGCTACACCTTC. The chain joins TRBV6-1 to TRBJ1-2; no clear D gene. Germline loops: CDR1 MNHNS, CDR2 SASEGT. The CDR3 runs to 17 residues. V was clipped by 2 bases and J by 0 bases, with 16 bases between them.

The rearrangement joins TRBV5-1 to TRBJ2-1; the match to TRBD1 covers 9 bases. Germline CDR1 is SGHRS and CDR2 is YFSETQ. The CDR3 contains 15 residues. The V segment lost 0 bases and the J segment 8 bases; nucleotides outside the gene matches: 6. The CDR3 here is CASSLGGQGYDEQFF. CDR3 nucleotide sequence: TGCGCCAGCAGCTTGGGGGGACAGGGCTATGATGAGCAGTTCTTC.

This clone was recorded a few times. The J gene is TRBJ2-7, the V gene TRBV6-1; D possibly corresponds to TRBD1 (6 bases). The germline V gene encodes CDR1 MNHNS and CDR2 SASEGT. CDR3 length: 14 amino acids. V lost 0 bases to trimming and J lost 3 bases, with 9 bases between them. The CDR3 sequence: CASSEAPQGYEQYF. The CDR3 coding sequence is TGTGCCAGCAGTGAAGCGCCACAGGGCTACGAGCAGTACTTC.

The chain joins TRBV23-1 to TRBJ2-5; 11 nucleotides match TRBD2. TRBV23-1 belongs to the ORF category, with a function that is uncertain. With V trimmed by 3 bases and J by 4 bases, 19 bases remained unmatched. The CDR3 runs to 20 residues. CDR3 sequence reads: CASSQTDRGISGGAGETQYF. DNA for the CDR3: TGCGCCAGCAGTCAGACGGACAGGGGAATTAGCGGGGGGGCCGGAGAGACCCAGTACTTC.

The chain uses TRBV6-1 and TRBJ2-7; 7 bases agree with TRBD2. The germline CDR1 and CDR2 sequences are MNHNS and SASEGT. Germline trimming cut 8 bases from V and 0 bases from J; bases unmatched to any gene: 4. The CDR3 runs 13 residues. This chain's CDR3 is CASRAGSSYEQYF. The DNA of the CDR3 is TGTGCCAGCCGAGCGGGGAGCTCCTACGAGCAGTACTTC.

This rearrangement joins TRBV30 to TRBJ2-2; D unresolved. This CDR3 spans 13 amino acids. Deletions cut 3 bases from V and 7 bases from J, with 12 bases between. The V gene's germline CDR1 is GTSNPN and CDR2 SVGIG (reference sequence). The CDR3 region has the DNA TGTGCCTGGAGACCGCCAGCCGTCGGGGAGCTGTTTTTT. This encodes CAWRPPAVGELFF.

The chain has TRBV11-3 and TRBJ2-3; D possibly corresponds to TRBD2 (5 bases). V lost 1 base, J lost 0 bases, and 14 bases lay in between. Germline V lookup: CDR1 SGHNT, CDR2 YENEEA. The CDR3 length is 17 residues. This CDR3 is CASSLGSSGSSTDTQYF. DNA for the CDR3: TGTGCCAGCAGCTTAGGATCCAGCGGTTCTAGCACAGATACGCAGTATTTT.

This chain uses TRBV4-1 with TRBJ1-1; D is unresolved. CDR3 length: 16 amino acids. CDR1 and CDR2 from the germline V gene are MGHRA and YSYEKL. V dropped 1 base and J dropped 4 bases, with 16 bases sitting between them. The CDR3 region is CASSQGRAPRGTEAFF. The CDR3 DNA reads as TGCGCCAGCAGCCAAGGAAGAGCCCCTAGAGGCACTGAAGCTTTCTTT.

The chain links TRBV5-1 to TRBJ2-7, with 9 bases matching TRBD1. V was pared by 0 bases and J by 5 bases, with 6 bases of the junction left unmatched. Per the germline V gene, CDR1 is SGHRS and CDR2 is YFSETQ. The CDR3 length is 15 residues. This CDR3 reads CASSLAGTGSHEQYF. The CDR3 bases are TGCGCCAGCAGCTTGGCCGGGACAGGGTCCCACGAGCAGTACTTC.

The rearrangement joins TRBV4-1 to TRBJ2-7; D is possibly TRBD1 or TRBD2 (5 bases each). Germline values: CDR1 MGHRA, CDR2 YSYEKL. The CDR3 loop spans 15 amino acids. V was pared by 2 bases and J by 3 bases, with 14 bases between. The CDR3 DNA reads as TGCGCCAGCAGCCAACTCCCGGGGCAGATCTACGAGCAGTACTTC. This encodes CASSQLPGQIYEQYF.

The chain combines TRBV15 with TRBJ1-1, with D possibly matching TRBD1 (6 bases). The CDR3 loop spans 16 amino acids. Germline CDR1 and CDR2: LNHNV and YYDKDF (reference sequence). Trimming shortened V by 0 bases and J by 1 base, and 12 bases separated the two germline ends. Here the CDR3 DNA reads TGTGCCACCAGCAGAGAAGGGGGGGCGAGGAACACTGAAGCTTTCTTT. Its protein product is CATSREGGARNTEAFF.